This TCR beta chain was identified during a study of spatial heterogeneity in lung cancer. The CDR3 consists of 13 residues. The germline gives CDR1 SNHLY, CDR2 FYNNEI. The J segment lost 7 bases and the V segment lost 7 bases, leaving 10 bases of the junction unmatched. There are many counts of this clonotype. TCRdb re-analysed the 5' RACE reads in MiXCR, keeping a single row per CDR3 protein. The table records roughly 75,000 distinct CDR3 sequences, about 14% of them present only once. Specified time point: sample taken at primary tumor resection. Unsorted tumor, nontumor lung tissue or cryopreserved PBMC supplied the whole RNA. The donors, 72 patients with untreated early-stage non-small cell lung cancer, provided the samples.

The chain recombines TRBV2 with TRBJ2-7, with 7 bases lining up with TRBD1. Sequenced here: PBMCs, sampled at surgery. This clonotype originated in a male donor with early-stage non-small cell lung cancer. The CDR3 here is CASTADRVGEQYF. The CDR3 nucleotides read TGTGCCAGCACAGCCGACAGGGTCGGGGAGCAGTACTTC.